This T cell receptor beta chain derives from a study of shared clonotypes between healthy human individuals. Overall study results and limits: Read depth was anticipated to influence clonotype sharing among donors. Owing to a small donor count, the genetic and exposure-history diversity represented was limited.

The germline CDR1 and CDR2 sequences are SGHTA and FQGNSA. This CDR3 is built from 13 residues. Trimming removed 5 bases at V and 0 bases at J, with 7 bases between. Each sorted subset replicate got 200 ng genomic DNA, about 33,000 genomes. Original processing methods: Without quality scores, immunoSEQ junctional reads could not be filtered like full-length reads. The protocol was immunoSEQ multiplex PCR, while the TCRdb copy is restricted to in-frame clones and leaves out a portion. From that table come the V and J calls and clone size; the DNA was used to work out D and trimming. The table lists over 850,000 clones, about 80% of them singletons. Remarks on this clone: The target antigen is unknown.

V and J are TRBV7-2 and TRBJ1-1, with D unclear. This receptor was obtained from a man aged 18 to 29 in good health. Some clones in this sample may be carry-over from other donors' samples. Specimen: memory CD4+ T cells from PBMCs. The subset is: CD45RA-negative fraction. CDR3 amino acids: CASSAQMNTEAFF. In DNA form, the CDR3 reads TGTGCCAGCAGCGCACAGATGAACACTGAAGCTTTCTTT. The entire variable domain, with the rest obtained from reference TRBV7-2 and TRBJ1-1, is as follows: GAGVSQSPSNKVTEKGKDVELRCDPISGHTALYWYRQSLGQGLEFLIYFQGNSAPDKSGLPSDRFSAERTGGSVSTLTIQRTQQEDSAVYLCASSAQMNTEAFFGQGTRLTVV.